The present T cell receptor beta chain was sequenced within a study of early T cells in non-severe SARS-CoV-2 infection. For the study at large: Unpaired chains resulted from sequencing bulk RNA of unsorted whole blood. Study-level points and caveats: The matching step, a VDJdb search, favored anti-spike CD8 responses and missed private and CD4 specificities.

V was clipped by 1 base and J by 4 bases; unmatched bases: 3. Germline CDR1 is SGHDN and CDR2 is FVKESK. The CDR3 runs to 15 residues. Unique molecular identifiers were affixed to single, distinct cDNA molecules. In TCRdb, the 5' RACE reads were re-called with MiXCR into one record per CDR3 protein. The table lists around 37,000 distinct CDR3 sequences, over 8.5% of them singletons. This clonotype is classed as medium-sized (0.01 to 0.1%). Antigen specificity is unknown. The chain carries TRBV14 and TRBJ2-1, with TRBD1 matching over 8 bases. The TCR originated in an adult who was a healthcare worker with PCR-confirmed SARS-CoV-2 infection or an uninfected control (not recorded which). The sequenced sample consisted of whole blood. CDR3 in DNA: TGTGCCAGCAGCCAAGTTTGGACAGGGTACAATGAGCAGTTCTTC. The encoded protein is CASSQVWTGYNEQFF.